The TCR beta chain under discussion was sequenced for a study of vaccination effects on CD4 cells after COVID-19. Regarding the study as a whole: The study found marked clonal contraction of infection- and vaccine-induced clones late after vaccination. In vaccinees who were healthy, merely 1 out of 255 vaccine-induced clones cross-reacted with common cold coronaviruses.

In the ViraFEST assay, antigen-specific CD4+ clonotypes were identified by expansion after peptide-pool stimulation. The authors isolated CD4+ T cells after around 10 days of culture. Vaccination of participants consisted of two doses of either the BNT162b2 or mRNA-1273 vaccine. Both day 3 and day 7 saw half the medium replaced with IL-2 medium. In the case of this clone: The antigen is undetermined.

TCRdb's table, derived via immunoSEQ multiplex PCR, lists solely in-frame clones and lacks some. The sample has roughly 43,000 clones, over 60% seen once; the top ten hold approximately 16%. This TCR was recovered from a human donor who received a COVID-19 vaccine. This specimen was CD4+ T cells from PBMCs cultured with HCoV-OC43 spike peptides, taken after COVID-19 vaccination. The subset: HCoV-OC43 spike overlapping peptide pool stimulation.

The CDR3, as DNA: TGTGCCAGCAGCGCCCGAGGGACAGGGGGGATTAAGGAACAGTACTTC. This codes for CASSARGTGGIKEQYF. The gene calls are TRBV13 and TRBJ2-7, with 11 positions matching TRBD1. Losses at the gene ends were 5 bases for V and 10 bases for J; bases not matched to a gene: 16. CDR1 and CDR2 (germline): PRHDT, FYEKMQ (reference sequence). There are 16 residues in the CDR3.